These 32 T cell receptor beta chains share one sample of origin, sequenced in a study of T cell repertoires in cytomegalovirus infection. TCRdb reprocessed the reads with MiXCR, giving one entry per CDR3 protein. The sample has hundreds of thousands of distinct CDR3 sequences, 30% to 35% seen once. What these receptors recognize is not known. Here the sequenced sample was cultured PBMCs, taken from culture after CMV antigen stimulation. The receptors were gathered from a human donor in good health (CMV status not recorded). Some clones in this sample may be carry-over from other donors' samples.

This clonotype was observed a handful of times. This chain uses TRBV28 with TRBJ2-6; 7 nucleotides agree with TRBD1. With V trimmed by 4 bases and J by 2 bases, 11 bases remained unmatched. The CDR3 has 18 amino acids. Looked up from germline, CDR1 is MDHEN and CDR2 is SYDVKM. CDR3 nucleotides: TGTGCCAGCAGTTCCCATTGGACAGGTACGACTGGGGCCAACGTCCTGACTTTC. It yields the protein CASSSHWTGTTGANVLTF.

The chain carries TRBV2 and TRBJ2-7; D is undetermined. This CDR3 region has 11 residues. The germline CDR1 and CDR2 sequences are SNHLY and FYNNEI. V was trimmed by 1 base and J by 4 bases, leaving 2 bases between them. DNA for the CDR3: TGTGCCAGCAGTGAAGAATACGAGCAGTACTTC. Its translation is CASSEEYEQYF.

This chain uses TRBV28 with TRBJ2-7, with D possibly matching TRBD1 (6 bases). The germline CDR1 and CDR2 sequences are MDHEN and SYDVKM. The CDR3 is made up of 14 amino acids. V was trimmed by 3 bases and J by 2 bases, leaving 11 bases between them. The CDR3 protein is CASSLGADPYEQYF. CDR3 nucleotides: TGTGCCAGCAGTTTGGGGGCGGACCCCTACGAGCAGTACTTC.

The V call is TRBV2, the J call TRBJ2-1; unclear D gene. V lost 5 bases to trimming and J lost 6 bases, with 5 bases between them. The germline V gene encodes CDR1 SNHLY and CDR2 FYNNEI. This CDR3 spans 11 amino acids. The CDR3 nucleotides read TGTGCCAGCAGTACCCTCAATGAGCAGTTCTTC. Its translation is CASSTLNEQFF. The full variable domain, rest sourced from reference TRBV2 and TRBJ2-1, is EPEVTQTPSHQVTQMGQEVILRCVPISNHLYFYWYRQILGQKVEFLVSFYNNEISEKSEIFDDQFSVERPDGSNFTLKIRSTKLEDSAMYFCASSTLNEQFFGPGTRLTVL.

This clonotype has more than one count but fewer than ten. The rearrangement links TRBV7-2 to TRBJ2-7; perhaps TRBD1 as D (5 bases). The CDR3 loop spans 15 amino acids. V was clipped by 5 bases and J by 2 bases, with 16 bases between them. Germline V gene data show CDR1 as SGHTA and CDR2 as FQGNSA. The CDR3 loop is CASSPEPLDTYEQYF. In DNA, the CDR3 is TGTGCCAGCAGCCCAGAACCTCTGGACACCTACGAGCAGTACTTC.

This chain connects TRBV6-1 to TRBJ2-2; D may be TRBD1 (5 bases). Germline CDR1 and CDR2: MNHNS and SASEGT. Trimming took off 2 bases at V and 8 bases at J, with 15 bases between the two ends. This CDR3 spans 15 amino acids. The CDR3 DNA sequence: TGTGCCAGCAGTGAAATCTGGGGCTTAGCTGGGGAGCTGTTTTTT. It specifies CASSEIWGLAGELFF.

The chain employs TRBV19 and TRBJ1-1; unclear D gene. The V and J ends lost 4 bases and 0 bases respectively, with 12 bases between them. CDR1 LNHDA and CDR2 SQIVND come from the germline V gene (reference sequence). This CDR3 is built from 15 residues. The CDR3 bases are TGTGCCAGTAGTAGACCCGGAGTGGTGAACACTGAAGCTTTCTTT. Protein: CASSRPGVVNTEAFF.

V and J are TRBV4-1 and TRBJ2-1; tentatively, D is TRBD2 (6 bases). This CDR3 spans 15 amino acids. Trimming pared 1 base from V and 8 bases from J, leaving 15 bases between. Germline V gives CDR1 MGHRA, CDR2 YSYEKL. The CDR3, as DNA: TGCGCCAGCAGCCAAGTGGGGGGACGTAACGATGAGCAGTTCTTC. Its translation is CASSQVGGRNDEQFF.

The V gene is TRBV12-3 or TRBV12-4, the J gene TRBJ1-5; no reliable D call. V was cut by 7 bases and J by 5 bases, with 12 bases left in between. There are 13 residues in the CDR3. The chain's CDR3 is CASTTDGDQPQHF. The CDR3 DNA reads as TGTGCCAGCACTACCGACGGTGATCAGCCCCAGCATTTT.

This chain links TRBV20-1 with TRBJ2-1; 15 bases are shared with TRBD2. The junction had 9 bases not matched to a gene; V was cut back by 6 bases and J by 3 bases. The CDR3 extends over 17 amino acids. In germline, CDR1 is DFQATT, CDR2 SNEGSKA (reference sequence). Written as DNA, the CDR3 is TGCAGTGCCTTAGGACTAGCGGGAGGGCCCCGCTACAATGAGCAGTTCTTC. This gives the protein CSALGLAGGPRYNEQFF.

This clonotype occurred a few times. The chain employs TRBV2 and TRBJ1-5, with 10 bases that match TRBD1. The CDR3 runs to 14 residues. The V and J ends lost 5 bases and 9 bases, in that order; junction bases with no gene match: 7. Per the germline V gene, CDR1 is SNHLY and CDR2 is FYNNEI. The CDR3 spells CASSTGQGPGPQHF. In DNA form, the CDR3 reads TGTGCCAGCAGTACGGGACAGGGGCCCGGGCCCCAGCATTTT.

The genes are TRBV6-2 or TRBV6-3 and TRBJ2-1, with a weak D call TRBD1 (5 bases). The CDR3 is made up of 15 amino acids. CDR1 and CDR2 from the germline V gene are MNHEY and SVGEGT. V was shortened by 7 bases and J by 6 bases, with 19 bases between the two germline ends. The CDR3 sequence is CASTSSSGRGNEQFF. The CDR3 nucleotides are TGTGCCAGCACCTCGTCTTCCGGAAGGGGCAATGAGCAGTTCTTC.

This clonotype was found a few times. The chain uses TRBV12-3 or TRBV12-4 and TRBJ2-7, with a tentative D call TRBD2 (6 bases). The CDR3 loop spans 13 amino acids. With 7 bases removed from V and 4 bases from J, the gap between germline ends came to 14 bases. This CDR3 reads CASTWGGVYEQYF. CDR3 sequence (DNA): TGTGCCAGCACGTGGGGCGGGGTTTACGAGCAGTACTTC.

The genes are TRBV4-1 and TRBJ1-5; TRBD1 agrees at 7 bases. With 1 base clipped from V and 4 bases from J, the junction kept 10 bases outside the gene matches. This CDR3 contains 17 residues. Per the germline V gene, CDR1 is MGHRA and CDR2 is YSYEKL. The CDR3 coding sequence is TGCGCCAGCAGCCAAGGGCTCGCGAGGGGGCGGAATCAGCCCCAGCATTTT. It codes for CASSQGLARGRNQPQHF.

The CDR3 here is CSARSGGRETQYF. The CDR3 DNA reads as TGCAGTGCTAGATCCGGGGGCAGGGAGACCCAGTACTTC. The V call is TRBV20-1, the J call TRBJ2-5; D could derive from TRBD1 or TRBD2 (6 bases each). The ends were cut back, 2 bases at V and 5 bases at J, with 12 bases in the middle. Germline V gene sequence: CDR1 DFQATT, CDR2 SNEGSKA (reference sequence). The CDR3 has 13 amino acids.

The chain links TRBV30 to TRBJ1-1, with D possibly matching TRBD1 (5 bases). There are 12 residues in the CDR3. V dropped 0 bases and J dropped 6 bases, with 8 bases sitting between them. CDR1 is GTSNPN and CDR2 is SVGIG in the germline V gene (reference sequence). The CDR3, as DNA: TGTGCCTGGAGTGTCGCAGGGTCTGAAGCTTTCTTT. This translates into CAWSVAGSEAFF.

This clonotype has at least ten counts. The chain carries TRBV7-2 and TRBJ2-3, with a weak D call TRBD2 (6 bases). The CDR3 totals 14 residues. V was shortened by 5 bases and J by 4 bases, with 13 bases between the two germline ends. The germline V gene has CDR1 SGHTA and CDR2 FQGNSA. The CDR3 reads CASSVTSIPDTQYF. In DNA, the CDR3 is TGTGCCAGCAGCGTGACTAGTATTCCAGATACGCAGTATTTT.

This chain joins TRBV2 and TRBJ2-5; TRBD2 matches at 11 bases. Germline lookup yields CDR1 SNHLY and CDR2 FYNNEI. This CDR3 has 15 residues. Losses at the gene ends were 7 bases for V and 5 bases for J; bases not matched to a gene: 9. Here the CDR3 DNA reads TGTGCCAGCATTCATAGCGGGGGGGCGGGTGAGACCCAGTACTTC. This sequence encodes CASIHSGGAGETQYF.

With respect to this clonotype: A much larger clone lies a single base off, so this may be a read error. The chain has TRBV6-6 and TRBJ1-5, with a possible D match to TRBD1 (5 bases). From germline, CDR1 is MNHNY and CDR2 SVGAGI (reference sequence). Trimming removed 8 bases at V and 8 bases at J, with 16 bases between. This CDR3 region has 13 residues. The CDR3 DNA sequence: TGTGCCAGCCGGGACGGGCAACCCAAGCCCCAGCATTTT. The encoded protein is CASRDGQPKPQHF.

V is TRBV27 and J is TRBJ2-5; the D gene is possibly TRBD1 (5 bases). Germline CDR1 is MNHEY and CDR2 is SMNVEV (reference sequence). Trimming took off 3 bases at V and 3 bases at J, with 8 bases between the two ends. The CDR3 runs 13 residues. CDR3 DNA sequence: TGTGCCAGCAGTTTTTTCAGGGAAGAGACCCAGTACTTC. Residues: CASSFFREETQYF.

This clonotype has a handful of counts. The chain carries TRBV20-1 and TRBJ1-6; D call uncertain. With 2 bases removed from V and 0 bases from J, the gap between germline ends came to 11 bases. This CDR3 comprises 16 residues. The germline V gene encodes CDR1 DFQATT and CDR2 SNEGSKA (reference sequence). The CDR3 sequence is CSARFGRSSYNSPLHF. The CDR3 DNA reads TGCAGTGCTAGATTCGGACGGAGCTCCTATAATTCACCCCTCCACTTT.

The rearrangement links TRBV6-1 to TRBJ2-3; the match to TRBD1 covers 7 bases. With 5 bases clipped from V and 3 bases from J, the junction kept 11 bases outside the gene matches. Germline CDR1 is MNHNS and CDR2 is SASEGT. The CDR3 totals 16 residues. CDR3 DNA sequence: TGTGCCAGCAGTATCCGACAGGGCAGGGGAACAGATACGCAGTATTTT. Translating it yields CASSIRQGRGTDTQYF.

The rearrangement uses TRBV20-1 and TRBJ2-1; D remains ambiguous. The germline gives CDR1 DFQATT, CDR2 SNEGSKA (reference sequence). V was cut by 3 bases and J by 3 bases, with 12 bases left in between. The CDR3 extends over 14 amino acids. This CDR3 is CSARMGLLYNEQFF. CDR3 sequence (DNA): TGCAGTGCTAGGATGGGTCTTCTCTACAATGAGCAGTTCTTC.

The rearrangement uses TRBV14 and TRBJ1-1; no clear D gene. V was cut by 0 bases and J by 8 bases, with 10 bases left in between. CDR1 is SGHDN and CDR2 is FVKESK in the germline V gene. The CDR3 contains 13 residues. The CDR3 sequence: CASSQDWAAEAFF. CDR3 DNA sequence: TGTGCCAGCAGCCAAGATTGGGCAGCCGAAGCTTTCTTT.

The gene calls are TRBV6-6 and TRBJ1-6, with 8 bases lining up with TRBD1. CDR3 length: 18 amino acids. Trimming took 6 bases from V and 1 from J; bases not matched to a gene: 11. Germline loops: CDR1 MNHNY, CDR2 SVGAGI (reference sequence). DNA for the CDR3: TGTGCCAGCAGACCGACAGGGGAAGGGGGGTCCTATAATTCACCCCTCCACTTT. Residues: CASRPTGEGGSYNSPLHF.

The chain combines TRBV19 with TRBJ2-1; 8 bases are shared with TRBD2. After removal of 5 bases from V and 3 bases from J, the junction contained 9 bases not matched to a gene. The CDR3 is 16 residues long. The germline CDR1 and CDR2 sequences are LNHDA and SQIVND (reference sequence). The CDR3 spells CASSPPASGFYNEQFF. For the CDR3, the DNA is TGTGCCAGTAGTCCACCAGCTAGCGGGTTCTACAATGAGCAGTTCTTC.

This clonotype has just a few counts. V is TRBV6-1 and J is TRBJ2-1; 7 bases fit TRBD2. J lost 2 bases, V lost 6 bases, and 7 bases had no gene match. CDR1 MNHNS and CDR2 SASEGT come from the germline V gene. CDR3 size: 15 residues. The CDR3 bases are TGTGCCAGCAGCGTTGGACTAGGAACCTACAATGAGCAGTTCTTC. Amino acid sequence: CASSVGLGTYNEQFF.

The chain couples TRBV4-2 to TRBJ2-1; 12 nucleotides match TRBD2. This CDR3 has 16 amino acids. J lost 8 bases, V lost 0 bases, and 5 bases had no gene match. Germline assignment: CDR1 LGHNA and CDR2 YNFKEQ. The CDR3 is CASSQERLAGADEQFF. The CDR3 DNA sequence: TGTGCCAGCAGCCAAGAGCGACTAGCGGGGGCGGATGAGCAGTTCTTC.

This clonotype was detected ten times or more. One end of the junction does not line up with germline, which may come from a read error. The chain uses TRBV7-9 and TRBJ2-7; D is uncertain. The CDR3 is made up of 11 amino acids. Germline CDR1 and CDR2: SEHNR and FQNEAQ (reference sequence). The CDR3 sequence is CASSSGADGRF. CDR3 DNA: TGTGCCAGCAGCTCGGGCGCAGACGGTCGCTTC.

The V call is TRBV11-3, the J call TRBJ1-1, with D tentatively TRBD1 (6 bases). From germline, CDR1 is SGHNT and CDR2 YENEEA. V lost 5 bases, J lost 5 bases, and 9 bases lay in between. The CDR3 length is 12 residues. The CDR3 sequence is CASSTTGTEAFF. The CDR3 region has the DNA TGTGCCAGCAGCACAACAGGGACTGAAGCTTTCTTT.

The chain is built from TRBV7-9 and TRBJ1-3; TRBD1 aligns across 7 bases. The V segment lost 5 bases and the J segment 4 bases; nucleotides outside the gene matches: 14. Germline V gives CDR1 SEHNR, CDR2 FQNEAQ (reference sequence). This CDR3 spans 17 amino acids. The CDR3 is CASSPPGQSRMGNTIYF. The CDR3 region has the DNA TGTGCCAGCAGCCCGCCGGGACAGTCTCGAATGGGAAACACCATATATTTT.

This chain uses TRBV7-2 with TRBJ2-5, with 9 bases identical to TRBD1. With 6 bases clipped from V and 5 bases from J, the junction kept 10 bases outside the gene matches. CDR1 and CDR2 from the germline V gene are SGHTA and FQGNSA. This CDR3 contains 15 residues. CDR3 in DNA: TGTGCCAGCAGTCCACCCGGGACAGGGTGGGAGACCCAGTACTTC. Its protein is CASSPPGTGWETQYF.